Below are 9 T cell receptor beta chains sequenced from a single sample in a study of tumor-infiltrating lymphocytes in localized non-small cell lung cancer. The assay was immunoSEQ multiplex PCR, and TCRdb's table has in-frame clones only and misses some. The sample holds tens of thousands of clones, 73% seen once. The sample consisted of lung tumor tissue. All receptors come from a human donor with non-small cell lung cancer.

In its sample, this clone was seen once. This chain uses TRBV5-1 with TRBJ2-3; D gene ambiguous. V lost 1 base and J lost 5, with 5 bases in between. This CDR3 contains 12 residues. Per germline, CDR1 SGHRS and CDR2 YFSETQ. Written as DNA, the CDR3 is TGCGCCAGCAGCTTGAACTTAGATACGCAGTATTTT. Its translation is CASSLNLDTQYF.

This chain links TRBV12-5 with TRBJ2-1; D remains unclear. Per the germline V gene, CDR1 is LGHNT and CDR2 is FRNRAP. This CDR3 contains 13 residues. Between the trimmed V and J ends, which lost 2 bases and 6 bases, there was a span of 8 bases. The DNA of the CDR3 is TGTGCTAGTGGTTTGCCATCGGTCAATGAGCAGTTCTTC. Amino acids: CASGLPSVNEQFF.

This rearrangement joins TRBV9 to TRBJ2-3; TRBD1 is a possible D gene (5 bases). The CDR3 has 16 amino acids. Between the trimmed V and J ends, which lost 3 bases and 2 bases, there was a span of 16 bases. Looked up from germline, CDR1 is SGDLS and CDR2 is YYNGEE. The CDR3, as DNA: TGTGCCAGCAGCGACCCCCATAGGGGATTCACAGATACGCAGTATTTT. Its translation: CASSDPHRGFTDTQYF.

CDR3 protein: CASSPREGARDEQFF. Here the CDR3 DNA reads TGTGCCAGTAGTCCGAGAGAGGGGGCGCGGGATGAGCAGTTCTTC. The genes are TRBV19 and TRBJ2-1, with 7 bases that match TRBD1. Germline V gene lookup returns CDR1 LNHDA and CDR2 SQIVND (reference sequence). V dropped 5 bases and J dropped 8; count of bases not matched to a gene: 12. The CDR3 totals 15 residues.

The rearrangement uses TRBV5-6 and TRBJ1-2; D ambiguous. The germline V gene encodes CDR1 SGHDT and CDR2 YYEEEE. V was cut by 4 bases and J by 4 bases, with 8 bases left in between. The CDR3 runs to 12 residues. CDR3 region: CASSRPTYGYTF. CDR3 sequence (DNA): TGTGCCAGCAGCCGCCCGACCTATGGCTACACCTTC.

V and J are TRBV7-2 and TRBJ1-1, with 8 bases lining up with TRBD1. Germline CDR1 is SGHTA and CDR2 is FQGNSA. V gave up 5 bases and J gave up 4 bases; unmatched junction bases: 12. The CDR3 contains 16 residues. The CDR3 reads CASSRTGQGSSTEAFF. The CDR3 DNA sequence: TGTGCCAGCAGCCGGACCGGACAGGGATCGAGCACTGAAGCTTTCTTT. Full variable domain (missing parts from reference TRBV7-2 and TRBJ1-1): GAGVSQSPSNKVTEKGKDVELRCDPISGHTALYWYRQSLGQGLEFLIYFQGNSAPDKSGLPSDRFSAERTGGSVSTLTIQRTQQEDSAVYLCASSRTGQGSSTEAFFGQGTRLTVV.

The V gene is TRBV28, the J gene TRBJ1-2, with TRBD1 identical over 8 bases. CDR3 size: 14 residues. CDR1 and CDR2 from the germline V gene are MDHEN and SYDVKM. With 3 bases clipped from V and 8 bases from J, the junction kept 8 bases outside the gene matches. In nucleotides, the CDR3 is TGTGCCAGCAGTTTCTACAGGGGGAGGGTAGGCTACACCTTC. It encodes CASSFYRGRVGYTF.

The V gene is TRBV7-2, the J gene TRBJ1-1, with D unresolved. Per germline, CDR1 SGHTA and CDR2 FQGNSA. This CDR3 spans 15 amino acids. Trimming removed 2 bases from V and 1 base from J, with 11 bases in between. The CDR3 sequence: CASSLSTAKNTEAFF. The CDR3 DNA is TGTGCCAGCAGCTTATCTACAGCTAAGAACACTGAAGCTTTCTTT.

The CDR3 nucleotides read TGCGCCAGCTCGTCCCTCGCGTCTAGCGGGGGGGCCTCGCTATGGGACGAGCAGTACTTC. As protein: CASSSLASSGGASLWDEQYF. V gene TRBV10-2 combines with J gene TRBJ2-7, with 12 bases identical to TRBD2. CDR3 length equals 20 residues. V trimming: 8 bases; J trimming: 5 bases; junction bases outside the gene matches: 25. Germline loops: CDR1 WSHSY, CDR2 SAAADI.